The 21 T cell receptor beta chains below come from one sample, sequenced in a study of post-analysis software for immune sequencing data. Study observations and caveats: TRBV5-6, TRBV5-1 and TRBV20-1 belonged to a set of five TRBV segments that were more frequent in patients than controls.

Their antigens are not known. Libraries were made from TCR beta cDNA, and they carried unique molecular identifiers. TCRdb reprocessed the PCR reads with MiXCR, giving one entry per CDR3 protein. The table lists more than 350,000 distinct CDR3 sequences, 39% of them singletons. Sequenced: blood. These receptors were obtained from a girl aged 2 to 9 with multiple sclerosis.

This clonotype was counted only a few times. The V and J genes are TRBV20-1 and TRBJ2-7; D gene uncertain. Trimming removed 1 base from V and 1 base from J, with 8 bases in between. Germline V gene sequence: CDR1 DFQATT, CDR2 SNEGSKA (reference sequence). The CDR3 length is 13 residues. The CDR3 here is CSARGHASYEQYF. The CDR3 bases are TGCAGTGCTAGAGGACATGCGTCCTACGAGCAGTACTTC.

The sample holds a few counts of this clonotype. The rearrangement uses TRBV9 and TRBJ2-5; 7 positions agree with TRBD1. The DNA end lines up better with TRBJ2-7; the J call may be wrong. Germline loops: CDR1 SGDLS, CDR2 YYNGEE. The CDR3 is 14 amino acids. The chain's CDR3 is CASSNRGLGNEQYF. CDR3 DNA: TGTGCCAGCAGCAACAGGGGATTGGGTAACGAGCAGTACTTC.

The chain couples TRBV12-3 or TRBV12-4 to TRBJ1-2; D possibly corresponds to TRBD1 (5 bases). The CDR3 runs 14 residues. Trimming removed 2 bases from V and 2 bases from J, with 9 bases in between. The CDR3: CASSLPQGNYGYTF. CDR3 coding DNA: TGTGCCAGCAGTTTACCCCAGGGCAACTATGGCTACACCTTC.

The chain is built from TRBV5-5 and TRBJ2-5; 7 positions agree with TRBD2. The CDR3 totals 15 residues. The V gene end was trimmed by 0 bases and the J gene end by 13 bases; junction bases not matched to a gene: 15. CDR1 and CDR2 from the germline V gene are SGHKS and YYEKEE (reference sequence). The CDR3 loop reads CASSLAPPSPGLPYF. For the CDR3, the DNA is TGTGCCAGCAGCTTGGCCCCCCCCTCTCCGGGACTACCGTACTTC.

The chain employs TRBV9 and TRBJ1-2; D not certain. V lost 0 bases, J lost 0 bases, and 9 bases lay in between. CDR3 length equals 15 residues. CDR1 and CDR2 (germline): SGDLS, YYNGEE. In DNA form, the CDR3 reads TGTGCCAGCAGCGTAGCCGCCGGCTCTAACTATGGCTACACCTTC. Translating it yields CASSVAAGSNYGYTF.

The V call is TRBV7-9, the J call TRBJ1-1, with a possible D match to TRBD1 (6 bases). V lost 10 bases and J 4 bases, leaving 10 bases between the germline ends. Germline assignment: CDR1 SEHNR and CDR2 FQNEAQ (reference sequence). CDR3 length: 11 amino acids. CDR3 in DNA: TGTGCCACCCTGGGGGCCACTGAAGCTTTCTTT. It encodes CATLGATEAFF.

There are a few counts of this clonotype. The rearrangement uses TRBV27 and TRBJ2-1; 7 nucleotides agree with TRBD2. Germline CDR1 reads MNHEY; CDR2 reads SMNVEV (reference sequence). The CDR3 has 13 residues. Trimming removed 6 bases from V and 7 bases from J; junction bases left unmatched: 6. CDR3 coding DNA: TGTGCCAGCAGGGGACTAATAGTGAATGAGCAGTTCTTC. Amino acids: CASRGLIVNEQFF.

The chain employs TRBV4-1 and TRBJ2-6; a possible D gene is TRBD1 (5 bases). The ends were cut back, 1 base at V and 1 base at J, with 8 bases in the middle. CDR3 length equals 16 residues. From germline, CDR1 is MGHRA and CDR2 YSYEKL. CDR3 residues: CASSQARVSGANVLTF. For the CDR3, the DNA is TGCGCCAGCAGCCAAGCCAGGGTGTCTGGGGCCAACGTCCTGACTTTC.

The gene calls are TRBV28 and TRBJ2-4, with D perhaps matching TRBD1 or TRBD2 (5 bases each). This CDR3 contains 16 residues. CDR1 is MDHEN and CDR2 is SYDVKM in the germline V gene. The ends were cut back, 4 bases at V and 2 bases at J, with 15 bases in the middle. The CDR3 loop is CASSSRTRLTKNIQYF. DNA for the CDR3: TGTGCCAGCAGTTCTCGGACAAGACTAACCAAAAACATTCAGTACTTC.

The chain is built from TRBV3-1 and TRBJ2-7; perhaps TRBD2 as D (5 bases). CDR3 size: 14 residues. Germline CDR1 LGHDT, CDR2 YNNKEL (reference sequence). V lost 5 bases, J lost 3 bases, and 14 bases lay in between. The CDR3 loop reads CASSYNGLHYEQYF. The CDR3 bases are TGTGCCAGCAGCTATAACGGACTCCACTACGAGCAGTACTTC.

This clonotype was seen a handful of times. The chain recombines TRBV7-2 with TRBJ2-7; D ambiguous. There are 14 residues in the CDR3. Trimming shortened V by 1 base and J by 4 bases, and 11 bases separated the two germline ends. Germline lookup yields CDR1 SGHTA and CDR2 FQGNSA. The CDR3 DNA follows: TGTGCCAGCAGCTTAGGGCCCCACGGATACGAGCAGTACTTC. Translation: CASSLGPHGYEQYF.

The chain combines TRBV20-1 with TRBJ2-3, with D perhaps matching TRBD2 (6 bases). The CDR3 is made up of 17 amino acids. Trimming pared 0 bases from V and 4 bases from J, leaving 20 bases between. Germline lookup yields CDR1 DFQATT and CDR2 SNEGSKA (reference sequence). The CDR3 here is CSAREPTGTPSADTQYF. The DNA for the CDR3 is TGCAGTGCTAGAGAACCTACCGGGACTCCTAGCGCAGATACGCAGTATTTT.

The CDR3 region is CASGGRGNSGANVLTF. In nucleotides, the CDR3 is TGTGCCAGTGGCGGCAGGGGGAACTCTGGGGCCAACGTCCTGACTTTC. The rearrangement links TRBV6-1 to TRBJ2-6, with 7 bases identical to TRBD1. The CDR3 has 16 amino acids. The trim removed 9 bases at V and 0 bases at J, leaving 8 bases unmatched. In germline, CDR1 is MNHNS, CDR2 SASEGT.

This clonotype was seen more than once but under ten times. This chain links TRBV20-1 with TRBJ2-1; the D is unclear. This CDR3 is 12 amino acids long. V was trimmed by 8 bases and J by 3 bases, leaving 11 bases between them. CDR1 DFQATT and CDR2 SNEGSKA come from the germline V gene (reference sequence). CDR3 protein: CSIRGDYNEQFF. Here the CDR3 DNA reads TGCAGTATCAGAGGTGACTACAATGAGCAGTTCTTC.

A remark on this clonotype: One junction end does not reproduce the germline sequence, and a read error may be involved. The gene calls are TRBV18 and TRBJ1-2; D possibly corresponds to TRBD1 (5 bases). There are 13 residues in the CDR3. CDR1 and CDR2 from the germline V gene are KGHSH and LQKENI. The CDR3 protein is CASSPQDLYGYTF. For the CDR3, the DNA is TGTGCCAGCTCCCCACAGGACCTCTATGGCTACACCTTC.

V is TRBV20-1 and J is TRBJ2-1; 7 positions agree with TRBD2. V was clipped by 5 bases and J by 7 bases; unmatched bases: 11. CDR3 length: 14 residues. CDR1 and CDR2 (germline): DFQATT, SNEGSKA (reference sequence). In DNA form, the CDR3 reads TGCAGTGCTCCTTGGGCTAGCGGAAATAATGAGCAGTTCTTC. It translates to CSAPWASGNNEQFF.

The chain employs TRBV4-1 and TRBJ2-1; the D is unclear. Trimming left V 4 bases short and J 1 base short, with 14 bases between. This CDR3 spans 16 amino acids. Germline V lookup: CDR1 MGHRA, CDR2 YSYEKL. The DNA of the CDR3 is TGCGCCAGCAGCCTTCCACCGGACCGATCCTACAATGAGCAGTTCTTC. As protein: CASSLPPDRSYNEQFF.

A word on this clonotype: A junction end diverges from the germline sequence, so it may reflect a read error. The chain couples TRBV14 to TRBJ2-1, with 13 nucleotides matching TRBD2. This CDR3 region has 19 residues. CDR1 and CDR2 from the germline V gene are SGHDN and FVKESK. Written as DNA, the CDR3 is TGTGCCACCAGCCAATATTTACTAGCGGGAGGGCCCGGAGTTGAGGAGCAGTTCTTC. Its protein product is CATSQYLLAGGPGVEEQFF.

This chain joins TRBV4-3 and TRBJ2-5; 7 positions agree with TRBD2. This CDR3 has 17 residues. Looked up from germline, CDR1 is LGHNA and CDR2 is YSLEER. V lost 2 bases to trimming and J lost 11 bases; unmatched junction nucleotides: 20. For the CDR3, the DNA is TGCGCCAGCAGCCAACGAACCCGACTAGCCGACTACTTCAAGCAGTACTTC. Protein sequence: CASSQRTRLADYFKQYF.

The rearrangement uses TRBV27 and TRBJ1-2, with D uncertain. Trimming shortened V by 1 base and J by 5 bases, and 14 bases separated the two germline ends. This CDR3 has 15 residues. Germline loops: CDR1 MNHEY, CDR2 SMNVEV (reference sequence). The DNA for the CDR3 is TGTGCCAGCAGTTTATTGGCAGGTTCGGGGTATGGCTACACCTTC. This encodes CASSLLAGSGYGYTF.

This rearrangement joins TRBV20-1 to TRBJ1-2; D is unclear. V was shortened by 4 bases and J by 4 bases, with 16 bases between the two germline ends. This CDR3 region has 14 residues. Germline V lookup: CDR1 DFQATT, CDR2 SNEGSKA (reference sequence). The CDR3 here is CSATKMGIGYGYTF. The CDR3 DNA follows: TGCAGTGCTACTAAGATGGGGATTGGCTATGGCTACACCTTC.